Listed below are T cell receptor beta chains from one sample, sequenced in a study of memory CD4+ T cells and cytomegalovirus serostatus. The protocol was immunoSEQ multiplex PCR, while the TCRdb copy is restricted to in-frame clones and leaves out a portion. Here the sample spans around 33,000 clones, around 76% being singletons. The sequenced sample was memory CD4+ T cells from blood. Source of these receptors: an adult in good health and CMV-seronegative. Some clones in this sample may be carry-over from other donors' samples. CDR3s include the opening cysteine and the closing phenylalanine or tryptophan. D genes are given only for firm matches. Size tells how often a clone was seen (once, few, many) or the class of an expanded clone, and some rows leave it out.

v_gene,j_gene,d_gene,abundance,CDR3aa,CDR3nt
TRBV19,TRBJ2-3,NA,few,CASSIGGASYADTQYF,TGTGCCAGTAGTATTGGGGGGGCTAGTTACGCAGATACGCAGTATTTT
TRBV7-2,TRBJ1-1,NA,NA,CASSPYMNTEAFF,TGTGCCAGCAGTCCTTATATGAACACTGAAGCTTTCTTT
TRBV5-8,TRBJ2-2,TRBD2,NA,CASSLVLAGTGELFF,TGTGCCAGCAGCTTGGTCCTAGCGGGGACCGGGGAGCTGTTTTTT
TRBV11-2,TRBJ1-1,NA,NA,CASSLNSGGTEAFF,TGTGCCAGCAGCCTTAATTCTGGGGGTACTGAAGCTTTCTTT
TRBV28,TRBJ2-7,TRBD2,NA,CASSSSGGARAEQYF,TGTGCCAGCAGCTCTTCGGGGGGGGCTAGGGCCGAGCAGTACTTC
TRBV10-3,TRBJ1-2,TRBD1,few,CAISGYSGTGDRGGYTF,TGTGCCATCAGTGGTTACTCAGGGACAGGCGATCGGGGTGGCTACACCTTC
TRBV2,TRBJ1-5,NA,NA,CASSVNRVENQPQHF,TGTGCCAGCAGTGTCAACAGGGTGGAGAATCAGCCCCAGCATTTT
TRBV30,TRBJ1-5,TRBD1,NA,CAVGQDSNQPQHF,TGTGCCGTGGGACAGGATAGCAATCAGCCCCAGCATTTT
TRBV9,TRBJ2-7,TRBD1,NA,CASSEGTGTYEQYF,TGTGCCAGCAGCGAGGGGACAGGTACCTACGAGCAGTACTTC
TRBV19,TRBJ1-6,NA,few,CASSPDGRLDSPLHF,TGTGCCAGTAGCCCGGACGGCCGTTTAGATTCACCCCTCCACTTT
TRBV4-1,TRBJ1-1,NA,NA,CASSSLTRDRAREAFF,TGCGCCAGCAGCTCCCTGACGCGCGACAGAGCCCGTGAAGCTTTCTTT
TRBV9,TRBJ2-5,TRBD2,NA,CASSGLAGVQETQYF,TGTGCCAGCAGCGGACTAGCGGGGGTACAAGAGACCCAGTACTTC
TRBV5-1,TRBJ1-2,TRBD1,NA,CASSPGTDPYYGYTF,TGCGCCAGCAGCCCAGGGACAGACCCCTACTATGGCTACACCTTC
TRBV13,TRBJ1-5,NA,NA,CASSPRGSNQPQHF,TGTGCCAGCAGCCCCAGAGGGAGCAATCAGCCCCAGCATTTT
TRBV5-1,TRBJ2-1,TRBD1,NA,CASSATGQGKEQFF,TGCGCCAGCAGCGCCACCGGACAGGGTAAGGAGCAGTTCTTC
TRBV7-9,TRBJ1-6,NA,NA,CASRGPSQGSPLHF,TGTGCCAGCAGGGGGCCGAGCCAAGGGTCGCCCCTCCACTTT
TRBV7-9,TRBJ2-7,TRBD1,NA,CASSLGDRGQYEQYF,TGTGCCAGCAGCTTAGGAGACAGGGGGCAGTACGAGCAGTACTTC
TRBV7-2,TRBJ2-7,TRBD2,NA,CASSSGRVYEQYF,TGTGCCAGCAGCTCCGGGAGGGTGTACGAGCAGTACTTC
TRBV19,TRBJ1-4,NA,NA,CASSIETASTNEKLFF,TGTGCCAGTAGTATAGAGACAGCCTCAACTAATGAAAAACTGTTTTTT
TRBV5-6,TRBJ2-7,NA,NA,CASSFYRSSYEQYF,TGTGCCAGCAGCTTTTACAGGAGCTCCTACGAGCAGTACTTC
TRBV7-2,TRBJ1-1,NA,NA,CASSPKSGASEAFF,TGTGCCAGCAGCCCAAAATCAGGGGCATCTGAAGCTTTCTTT
TRBV2,TRBJ1-3,NA,NA,CASSDQTAVNTIYF,TGTGCCAGCAGTGACCAGACGGCCGTAAACACCATATATTTT
TRBV7-6,TRBJ2-2,NA,few,CASSVRVTGELFF,TGTGCCAGCAGCGTGAGGGTAACCGGGGAGCTGTTTTTT
TRBV5-4,TRBJ2-3,TRBD2,NA,CASSLVSGGADTQYF,TGTGCCAGCAGCTTGGTTAGCGGGGGGGCAGATACGCAGTATTTT
TRBV7-2,TRBJ2-5,TRBD2,NA,CASSLFPSGGQETQYF,TGTGCCAGCAGCTTATTCCCTAGCGGGGGCCAAGAGACCCAGTACTTC
TRBV5-1,TRBJ2-1,TRBD2,NA,CASSLERGGYNEQFF,TGCGCCAGCAGCTTGGAGCGGGGGGGTTACAATGAGCAGTTCTTC
TRBV6-6,TRBJ1-1,TRBD1,NA,CASSQAGTGVLAFF,TGTGCCAGCAGTCAAGCCGGGACAGGGGTCCTAGCTTTCTTT
TRBV6-1,TRBJ1-2,NA,once,CASSEARYGYGYTF,TGTGCCAGCAGTGAAGCGCGATACGGGTATGGCTACACCTTC
TRBV7-2,TRBJ2-3,NA,NA,CASSLGHRTDTQYF,TGTGCCAGCAGCTTAGGACACCGCACAGATACGCAGTATTTT
TRBV7-6,TRBJ2-7,TRBD1,NA,CASSPLAGTGLYEQYF,TGTGCCAGCAGCCCCCTAGCTGGGACAGGTCTTTACGAGCAGTACTTC
TRBV25-1,TRBJ1-5,NA,few,CASSARGRAEEPQHF,TGTGCCAGCAGTGCCCGGGGGCGGGCGGAAGAGCCCCAGCATTTT
TRBV5-6,TRBJ2-5,TRBD2,NA,CASSLTGGGETQYF,TGTGCCAGCAGCTTGACGGGAGGAGGGGAGACCCAGTACTTC
TRBV5-6,TRBJ2-7,NA,NA,CASSYIIGGEGTYYEQYF,TGTGCCAGCAGCTATATCATTGGAGGGGAAGGGACTTACTACGAGCAGTACTTC
TRBV7-2,TRBJ2-7,TRBD1,NA,CASSRGGQLTYEQYF,TGTGCCAGCAGCCGAGGGGGACAGCTTACCTACGAGCAGTACTTC
TRBV6-6,TRBJ1-2,TRBD1,NA,CASIRQGFYGYTF,TGTGCCAGCATTCGACAGGGGTTCTATGGCTACACCTTC
TRBV27,TRBJ1-6,TRBD1,NA,CASSLSGQGVGSPLHF,TGTGCCAGCAGTTTATCGGGACAGGGAGTGGGTTCACCCCTCCACTTT
TRBV5-4,TRBJ2-1,NA,NA,CASSLAVTREQFF,TGTGCCAGCAGCTTGGCGGTGACCCGGGAGCAGTTCTTC
TRBV19,TRBJ1-5,NA,NA,CASSTTGRKPQHF,TGTGCCAGTAGTACCACAGGGAGGAAGCCCCAGCATTTT
TRBV11-2,TRBJ2-1,TRBD2,NA,CASSLGLAGDNEQFF,TGTGCCAGCAGCTTAGGGCTAGCGGGGGACAATGAGCAGTTCTTC
TRBV2,TRBJ2-1,TRBD1,NA,CASSKGQQTNEQFF,TGTGCCAGCAGTAAGGGACAGCAAACCAATGAGCAGTTCTTC
TRBV5-1,TRBJ1-6,NA,NA,CASSLSNRENSPLHF,TGCGCCAGCAGCTTGAGTAACAGGGAAAATTCACCCCTCCACTTT
TRBV7-9,TRBJ1-1,NA,few,CASSLGQLNTEAFF,TGTGCCAGCAGCTTAGGACAGCTGAACACTGAAGCTTTCTTT
TRBV4-3,TRBJ1-2,TRBD1,once,CASSHQVTGNYGYTF,TGCGCCAGCAGCCACCAGGTGACAGGGAACTATGGCTACACCTTC
TRBV6-1,TRBJ2-1,TRBD2,NA,CASRGLAGEREQFF,TGTGCCAGCAGGGGACTAGCGGGGGAGCGAGAGCAGTTCTTC
TRBV29-1,TRBJ1-1,NA,few,CSVASGRGTEAFF,TGCAGCGTGGCTTCAGGGAGGGGAACTGAAGCTTTCTTT
TRBV9,TRBJ2-1,TRBD2,NA,CASSVGGSGGGSSYNEQFF,TGTGCCAGCAGCGTAGGCGGTAGCGGGGGGGGGAGCTCCTACAATGAGCAGTTCTTC
TRBV6-1,TRBJ1-1,NA,few,CASFARMNTEAFF,TGTGCCAGCTTCGCCAGAATGAACACTGAAGCTTTCTTT
TRBV11-2,TRBJ2-3,NA,NA,CASSPSSSSSDTQYF,TGTGCCAGCAGCCCATCCTCTAGCAGTTCAGATACGCAGTATTTT
TRBV6-5,TRBJ2-3,NA,NA,CASSRRSGTDTQYF,TGTGCCAGCAGCCGACGGAGTGGCACAGATACGCAGTATTTT
TRBV2,TRBJ1-2,NA,NA,CASNPSRDSSVGYTF,TGTGCCAGCAACCCATCTCGAGACTCGTCTGTGGGCTACACCTTC